This TCR beta chain was profiled in a study of glioma-infiltrating T cells after dendritic cell vaccination. Germline V gene sequence: CDR1 MNHNY, CDR2 SVGAGI (reference sequence). The CDR3 runs 13 residues. The V gene lost 0 bases and the J gene lost 6 bases, with 9 bases spanning the gap. Sample time point: after dendritic cell vaccination, including at tumor progression/relapse. The method was immunoSEQ multiplex PCR; TCRdb's version includes in-frame clones alone and lacks a portion of them. The table records about 46,000 clones, 70% to 90% of them present only once. The source was blood, collected after dendritic cell vaccination. This clonotype originated in a human donor with glioblastoma. This chain connects TRBV6-6 to TRBJ2-7, with TRBD2 as a possible D gene (6 bases). The CDR3 region is CASSYSVGGEQYF. The CDR3 coding sequence is TGTGCCAGCAGTTACTCGGTGGGAGGCGAGCAGTACTTC.